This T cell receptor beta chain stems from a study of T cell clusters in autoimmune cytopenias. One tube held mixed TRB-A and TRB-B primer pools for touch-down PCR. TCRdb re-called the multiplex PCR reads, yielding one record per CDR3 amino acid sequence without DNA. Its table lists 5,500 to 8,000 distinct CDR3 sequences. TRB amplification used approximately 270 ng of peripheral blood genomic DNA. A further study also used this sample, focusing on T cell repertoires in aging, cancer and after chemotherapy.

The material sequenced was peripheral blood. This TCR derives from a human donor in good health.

CDR3 protein: CASSVGGARDTQYF. This chain links TRBV6-1 with TRBJ2-3; TCRdb's assignment of TRBD1 cannot be checked, as there is no DNA. This CDR3 spans 14 amino acids. Looked up from germline, CDR1 is MNHNS and CDR2 is SASEGT.